Following are 5 T cell receptor beta chains from one sample sequenced in a study of spatial heterogeneity in lung cancer. Study observations and caveats: Tumor mutation counts were tracked by expanded intratumoral alpha and beta TCR counts.

Time point defined: sample taken at primary tumor resection. For these receptors, no antigen is known. TCRdb ran MiXCR on the 5' RACE reads and lists one entry per CDR3 protein. The data hold approximately 1,500 distinct CDR3 sequences, with 13% observed a single time. The sample consisted of lung tumor tissue, taken at surgery. The receptors come from a female donor with early-stage non-small cell lung cancer.

This clonotype is judged medium-sized. Because this beta chain is a stray read in a library intended to capture alpha chains, its abundance should not be given much weight. The rearrangement joins TRBV9 to TRBJ2-3; 12 nucleotides align to TRBD2. Germline V gene sequence: CDR1 SGDLS, CDR2 YYNGEE. The V segment lost 4 bases and the J segment 4 bases; nucleotides outside the gene matches: 10. The CDR3 runs 17 residues. CDR3 nucleotides: TGTGCCAGCAGCCCACAACTAGCGGGAGGAGTCCCAGATACGCAGTATTTT. This gives the protein CASSPQLAGGVPDTQYF.

By share, this clonotype counts as medium-sized (0.01 to 0.1%). This beta chain is an off-target read within a library intended for alpha chains, so its frequency means little. The chain links TRBV28 to TRBJ2-7; D call uncertain. V lost 8 bases and J 0 bases, leaving 17 bases between the germline ends. CDR1 and CDR2 (germline): MDHEN, SYDVKM. This CDR3 is 15 amino acids long. The CDR3 spells CASGPEAGSSYEQYF. The CDR3 nucleotides read TGTGCCAGCGGCCCCGAAGCTGGTAGCTCCTACGAGCAGTACTTC.

This clonotype was found a few times. This beta chain turned up in a library designed for alpha chains; as an off-target read, its abundance says little. The V and J genes are TRBV7-2 and TRBJ2-3, with D uncertain. Germline CDR1 SGHTA, CDR2 FQGNSA. V lost 1 base and J 2 bases, leaving 7 bases between the germline ends. This CDR3 comprises 14 residues. The CDR3 loop reads CASSLGGATDTQYF. The DNA for the CDR3 is TGTGCCAGCAGCTTAGGAGGCGCCACAGATACGCAGTATTTT.

This clonotype is labeled as medium-sized (0.01 to 0.1%). This beta chain is off target for a library built for alpha chains, so its abundance means little. This chain joins TRBV7-8 and TRBJ2-7, with no clear D. The CDR3 runs to 14 residues. The germline V gene encodes CDR1 SGHVS and CDR2 FQNEAQ. Trimming pared 4 bases from V and 5 bases from J, leaving 15 bases between. CDR3 bases: TGTGCCAGCAGCTCTACCGACGCTCACGACGAGCAGTACTTC. Residues: CASSSTDAHDEQYF. Looking up the rest from reference TRBV7-8 and TRBJ2-7 gives the full variable domain: GAGVSQSPRYKVAKRGQDVALRCDPISGHVSLFWYQQALGQGPEFLTYFQNEAQLDKSGLPSDRFFAERPEGSVSTLKIQRTQQEDSAVYLCASSSTDAHDEQYFGPGTRLTVT.

In this sample, this clonotype is medium-sized. A library prepared for alpha chains yielded this beta chain as an off-target read; its size is of little meaning. CDR3 in amino acids: CASSPGGQGYNEQFF. The CDR3 DNA follows: TGCGCCAGCAGCCCTGGGGGACAGGGATACAATGAGCAGTTCTTC. This rearrangement joins TRBV5-1 to TRBJ2-1; 9 nucleotides match TRBD1. The CDR3 spans 15 residues. Germline V gives CDR1 SGHRS, CDR2 YFSETQ. V lost 4 bases, J lost 4 bases, and 6 bases stayed unmatched.